These T cell receptor beta chains were read from a single sample in a study of T cell changes during pregnancy in multiple sclerosis. The repertoire was sequenced with immunoSEQ multiplex PCR; TCRdb's copy has only in-frame clones and lacks some. Seen here are about 94,000 clones, around 94% observed once, and the top ten hold about 0.8%. Sequencing was performed on peripheral blood, taken in the third trimester of pregnancy. The receptors were gathered from a female donor with multiple sclerosis, enrolled in a pregnancy study. Each CDR3 is given with its conserved first and last residue. A D gene is named only where the DNA matches it firmly. Rows may omit the clone size; those that give it use once, few, many or a size class.

cdr3_nt | cdr3_aa | cdr3_length | v_call | clone_size | j_call | d_call
TGTGCCATCAGTGAGTCACTAGCGGGAGGGCCGTACGAGCAGTACTTC | CAISESLAGGPYEQYF | 16 | TRBV10-3 | - | TRBJ2-7 | TRBD2
TGCGCCAGCAGCCAAGGCGTTAGCGGGTTCTACGAGCAGTACTTC | CASSQGVSGFYEQYF | 15 | TRBV4-3 | - | TRBJ2-7 | TRBD2
TGCGCCAGCAGCCAAGACGTCAGCGGGAGAAACGGGGAGCTGTTTTTT | CASSQDVSGRNGELFF | 16 | TRBV4-1 | - | TRBJ2-2 | TRBD2
TGCAGCGTTGGACATGGTGAGCAGTTCTTC | CSVGHGEQFF | 10 | TRBV29-1 | - | TRBJ2-1 | -
TGTGCCAGCAGCAGAGGGACAGGAGCCAACTATGGCTACACCTTC | CASSRGTGANYGYTF | 15 | TRBV7-9 | - | TRBJ1-2 | TRBD1
TGCGCCAGCAGCTTACTGAGGGCCGGAACAGATACGCAGTATTTT | CASSLLRAGTDTQYF | 15 | TRBV5-1 | - | TRBJ2-3 | -
TGCGCCAGCAGCCAAGACGAACAGGGCATCCGCTCCTACGAGCAGTACTTC | CASSQDEQGIRSYEQYF | 17 | TRBV4-1 | - | TRBJ2-7 | -
TGTGCCAGCAGCTTAGCAAGGCAGGGGCGGGAGCAGTACTTC | CASSLARQGREQYF | 14 | TRBV7-6 | - | TRBJ2-7 | -
TGCGCCAGCAGCCAAGCAGGGCGGGAGGGTACCTACGAGCAGTACTTC | CASSQAGREGTYEQYF | 16 | TRBV4-1 | - | TRBJ2-7 | TRBD2
TGTGCCAGCAGTTTACTCCTCTCGGACAGGGGGCAAATGAACACTGAAGCTTTCTTT | CASSLLLSDRGQMNTEAFF | 19 | TRBV28 | - | TRBJ1-1 | TRBD1
TGTGCCAGCAGTTTATCCCCCCAGGGGGGTGCGGATTCACCCCTCCACTTT | CASSLSPQGGADSPLHF | 17 | TRBV27 | once | TRBJ1-6 | TRBD1
TGTGCCAGCAGTGTGGGGCAGGCAGGACCTAACTATGGCTACACCTTC | CASSVGQAGPNYGYTF | 16 | TRBV2 | - | TRBJ1-2 | -
TGTGCCAGCAGCGGGGACAGGGTAACTGAAGCTTTCTTT | CASSGDRVTEAFF | 13 | TRBV5-4 | - | TRBJ1-1 | TRBD1
TGTGCCACTTCGGGAGGACAGGGGGCTCCAAATCAGCCCCAGCATTTT | CATSGGQGAPNQPQHF | 16 | TRBV7-2 | - | TRBJ1-5 | TRBD1
TGTGCCAGCAGTCTTAGCGGGAATGAGCAGTTCTTC | CASSLSGNEQFF | 12 | TRBV2 | few | TRBJ2-1 | TRBD2
TGTGCCAGCAGCGTAGCTACTAGAAGCTCCTACAATGAGCAGTTCTTC | CASSVATRSSYNEQFF | 16 | TRBV9 | - | TRBJ2-1 | -
TGTGCCAGCACCGAACTAGCGGGAGGGCGCACCGGGGAGCTGTTTTTT | CASTELAGGRTGELFF | 16 | TRBV27 | - | TRBJ2-2 | TRBD2
TGTGCCTGGAGAAACACCGGGACAGGGCTATACAATGAGCAGTTCTTC | CAWRNTGTGLYNEQFF | 16 | TRBV30 | - | TRBJ2-1 | TRBD1
TGCGCCAGCAGCTTCCGGGACAGCCACACCGGGGAGCTGTTTTTT | CASSFRDSHTGELFF | 15 | TRBV5-1 | - | TRBJ2-2 | TRBD1
TGTGCCAGCAGCGTCCTCCGGGGGGCGACCAAAAACATTCAGTACTTC | CASSVLRGATKNIQYF | 16 | TRBV5-5 | - | TRBJ2-4 | -
TGTGCCAGCAGCTCATCTTTAGCGGGAGCCCCAGATACGCAGTATTTT | CASSSSLAGAPDTQYF | 16 | TRBV7-8 | - | TRBJ2-3 | TRBD2
TGTGCCAGCAGCTTTGGGACAGGGCACGGCTACACCTTC | CASSFGTGHGYTF | 13 | TRBV5-4 | - | TRBJ1-2 | TRBD1
TGTGCCAGCAGCTTAGAATCGGCCGGGACAGATCACTATGGCTACACCTTC | CASSLESAGTDHYGYTF | 17 | TRBV7-9 | - | TRBJ1-2 | TRBD1
TGCGCCAGCAGACCGGGACAGGGGGCGGATGGCTACACCTTC | CASRPGQGADGYTF | 14 | TRBV5-1 | - | TRBJ1-2 | TRBD1
TGTGCCAGCAGCCAGGCAGGTAGCGGGACCCGGGAGCTGTTTTTT | CASSQAGSGTRELFF | 15 | TRBV7-3 | - | TRBJ2-2 | TRBD2
TGTGCCAGCAGTTCCGGACAGGGGGCTGCGAATGAGCAGTTCTTC | CASSSGQGAANEQFF | 15 | TRBV6-5 | once | TRBJ2-1 | TRBD1
TGTGCCACCAGCAACACGCGGGACGGCACCTACGAGCAGTACTTC | CATSNTRDGTYEQYF | 15 | TRBV15 | - | TRBJ2-7 | -
TGTGCCAGCACTATGACAGGGGTTCGCGCTGAAGCTTTCTTT | CASTMTGVRAEAFF | 14 | TRBV2 | - | TRBJ1-1 | TRBD1
TGTGCCAGCAGCCTAGGCGGCTCTGGGGCTTTCTTT | CASSLGGSGAFF | 12 | TRBV7-9 | - | TRBJ1-1 | -
TGTGCCAGCAGCGCGACTAGCGGGAGGGCCGGGGAGCTGTTTTTT | CASSATSGRAGELFF | 15 | TRBV7-6 | - | TRBJ2-2 | TRBD2
TGCGCCAGCAGCATCTCAATAGGAACCGGGGAGAACACTGAAGCTTTCTTT | CASSISIGTGENTEAFF | 17 | TRBV5-1 | few | TRBJ1-1 | -
TGTGCCAGCAGCCTGGCTGGGACTACAGGAGATACGCAGTATTTT | CASSLAGTTGDTQYF | 15 | TRBV11-3 | - | TRBJ2-3 | TRBD2
TGTGCCACCAAAGGGGAGGGAGAAGAGACCCAGTACTTC | CATKGEGEETQYF | 13 | TRBV15 | - | TRBJ2-5 | TRBD2
TGCGCCAGCAGCCAAGAGGCGGGGGCCCTTGAGCAGTTCTTC | CASSQEAGALEQFF | 14 | TRBV4-1 | - | TRBJ2-1 | -
TGCGCCAGCAGCCAGTTTCAGGGGGTGAGCAATCAGCCCCAGCATTTT | CASSQFQGVSNQPQHF | 16 | TRBV4-1 | - | TRBJ1-5 | TRBD1
TGTGCCAGCAGCGCCCCAGTGGCAGGGTTCCAAGAGACCCAGTACTTC | CASSAPVAGFQETQYF | 16 | TRBV5-6 | - | TRBJ2-5 | -
TGTGCCAGCAGTTCACGGGGACTAGGATCTGGGGAGCAGTTCTTC | CASSSRGLGSGEQFF | 15 | TRBV28 | once | TRBJ2-1 | TRBD2
TGTGCCAGCAGCAAAGCGGAGCGGGAGAGTGAGGATACGCAGTATTTT | CASSKAERESEDTQYF | 16 | TRBV21-1 | - | TRBJ2-3 | -
TGCGCCAGCAGCTGGGACAGGCCCTACGAGCAGTACTTC | CASSWDRPYEQYF | 13 | TRBV5-1 | - | TRBJ2-7 | TRBD1
TGTGCCAGCAGTAGGACTGACTATGGCTACACCTTC | CASSRTDYGYTF | 12 | TRBV7-9 | - | TRBJ1-2 | -
TGTGCCAGCAGTGAATTACCAGTTACCCGCCATGAGCAGTTCTTC | CASSELPVTRHEQFF | 15 | TRBV2 | - | TRBJ2-1 | -
TGTGCCAGCAGCACGCGATCAGGGATCCGCGAAAAACTGTTTTTT | CASSTRSGIREKLFF | 15 | TRBV9 | - | TRBJ1-4 | -
TGTGCCAGCAGCCCTTTATACAGGGGAACGAACACTGAAGCTTTCTTT | CASSPLYRGTNTEAFF | 16 | TRBV7-7 | - | TRBJ1-1 | TRBD1
TGTGCCATCAGTAGACAGGGGAACACTGAAGCTTTCTTT | CAISRQGNTEAFF | 13 | TRBV10-3 | - | TRBJ1-1 | TRBD1
TGTGCCAGCTCACAAGGGGGGGCCGGAGGACAGCCCCAGCATTTT | CASSQGGAGGQPQHF | 15 | TRBV18 | - | TRBJ1-5 | -
TGTGCCAGCAGTGAAGCACGGGGAGGTGAAGCTTTCTTT | CASSEARGGEAFF | 13 | TRBV6-1 | - | TRBJ1-1 | -
TGTGCCAGCAGCCTAGGACTAGCGGGGGAGCAGTTCTTC | CASSLGLAGEQFF | 13 | TRBV5-8 | once | TRBJ2-1 | TRBD2
TGCGCCAGCAGCCAAGATGTGGCGGTAGATACGCAGTATTTT | CASSQDVAVDTQYF | 14 | TRBV4-3 | - | TRBJ2-3 | -
TGCGCCAGCAGCCAAGGTCTAAAGCGGACCCAGTACTTC | CASSQGLKRTQYF | 13 | TRBV4-1 | - | TRBJ2-5 | -
TGTGCCAGCAGCCACCGGACAGGGTCAACTAACTATGGCTACACCTTC | CASSHRTGSTNYGYTF | 16 | TRBV5-4 | - | TRBJ1-2 | TRBD1
TGTGCCTGGAGTGTGGATCGGGGGATAGGAAACACCATATATTTT | CAWSVDRGIGNTIYF | 15 | TRBV30 | once | TRBJ1-3 | -